The 26 T cell receptor beta chains below all came from one sample that was sequenced in a study of cytomegalovirus exposure and HLA in healthy donors. This PCR relied on a set of 60 Vbeta primers and 13 Jbeta primers. Clones were read by immunoSEQ multiplex PCR, and TCRdb kept only the in-frame ones, dropping some. The table lists around 110,000 clones, 74% of them singletons. What was sequenced was PBMCs. The receptors shown here come from a woman aged 40 to 50 in good health and CMV-seropositive.

V and J are TRBV30 and TRBJ2-5; D may be TRBD2 (5 bases). CDR1 GTSNPN and CDR2 SVGIG come from the germline V gene (reference sequence). The CDR3 contains 14 residues. V gave up 6 bases and J gave up 3 bases, with 17 bases separating them. CDR3 protein: CACTLEPRKETQYF. CDR3 sequence (DNA): TGTGCCTGCACACTAGAGCCCCGAAAAGAGACCCAGTACTTC.

The chain couples TRBV25-1 to TRBJ2-1, with 15 nucleotides matching TRBD2. The V and J ends lost 4 bases and 7 bases, in that order; junction bases with no gene match: 8. CDR3 length: 17 amino acids. Germline CDR1 is MGHDK and CDR2 is SYGVNS. CDR3 nucleotides: TGTGCCAGCAGTGGGAGGGGACTAGCGGGAGGACGGAATGAGCAGTTCTTC. This codes for CASSGRGLAGGRNEQFF.

The chain combines TRBV11-3 with TRBJ2-1, with TRBD1 as a possible D gene (6 bases). Germline assignment: CDR1 SGHNT and CDR2 YENEEA. This CDR3 has 15 residues. Trimming removed 6 bases from V and 7 bases from J, with 19 bases in between. The CDR3: CASSFRGGNLNEQFF. The CDR3 DNA reads TGTGCCAGCAGTTTCAGGGGTGGGAATTTAAATGAGCAGTTCTTC.

V gene TRBV5-1 combines with J gene TRBJ1-1, with 8 bases matching TRBD1. The trim removed 2 bases at V and 4 bases at J, leaving 4 bases unmatched. Looked up from germline, CDR1 is SGHRS and CDR2 is YFSETQ. The CDR3 is made up of 14 amino acids. CDR3 coding DNA: TGCGCCAGCAGCTTTGCCGGACAGGGCACTGAAGCTTTCTTT. It is translated as CASSFAGQGTEAFF.

Worth noting for this clone: One junction end does not reproduce the germline sequence, and a read error may be involved. The rearrangement uses TRBV7-7 and TRBJ2-3; TRBD2 matches at 8 bases. The CDR3 length is 15 residues. Germline V gene data show CDR1 as SSHAT and CDR2 as FNYEAQ (reference sequence). This CDR3 reads CASSLNGGAGDTQYF. The CDR3 region has the DNA TGTGCTAGCAGCTTAAACGGGGGGGCTGGAGATACGCAGTATTTT.

V is TRBV2 and J is TRBJ2-1; D possibly corresponds to TRBD2 (6 bases). Germline-derived CDR1 and CDR2 are SNHLY and FYNNEI. Trimming took off 4 bases at V and 9 bases at J, with 19 bases between the two ends. This CDR3 is 15 amino acids long. For the CDR3, the DNA is TGTGCCAGCAGTGTGGTGGGGTCAAACGGGGGTGAGCAGTTCTTC. Residues: CASSVVGSNGGEQFF.

The chain joins TRBV5-4 to TRBJ2-3, with a tentative D call TRBD1 (6 bases). The CDR3 runs 15 residues. V was trimmed by 4 bases and J by 4 bases, leaving 16 bases between them. Germline CDR1 is SGHNT and CDR2 is YYREEE (reference sequence). CDR3 nucleotide sequence: TGTGCCAGCAGCGGGGACATACACCAGGCAGATACGCAGTATTTT. Protein sequence: CASSGDIHQADTQYF.

The rearrangement joins TRBV19 to TRBJ2-3, with a weak D call TRBD2 (6 bases). This CDR3 comprises 14 residues. Germline values: CDR1 LNHDA, CDR2 SQIVND (reference sequence). V was pared by 7 bases and J by 1 base, with 12 bases between. CDR3 region: CASTTGEGTDTQYF. In DNA form, the CDR3 reads TGTGCCAGTACCACCGGGGAGGGCACAGATACGCAGTATTTT.

V usage is TRBV6-5 and J usage is TRBJ1-4; 7 positions agree with TRBD1. The CDR3 has 14 amino acids. J was trimmed by 7 bases and V by 5 bases; bases with no gene match: 7. The germline gives CDR1 MNHEY, CDR2 SVGAGI. The CDR3 reads CASSLRQGGEKLFF. The CDR3 DNA is TGTGCCAGCAGTCTAAGACAGGGTGGTGAAAAACTGTTTTTT.

V usage is TRBV30 and J usage is TRBJ1-2, with 10 bases matching TRBD1. The junction had 5 bases not matched to a gene; V was cut back by 6 bases and J by 7 bases. The germline V gene encodes CDR1 GTSNPN and CDR2 SVGIG (reference sequence). The CDR3 runs 12 residues. The CDR3 sequence: CACPGQGSGYTF. CDR3 nucleotides: TGTGCCTGCCCGGGACAGGGGTCTGGCTACACCTTC. The whole variable domain, filled in from reference TRBV30 and TRBJ1-2, reads SQTIHQWPATLVQPVGSPLSLECTVEGTSNPNLYWYRQAAGRGLQLLFYSVGIGQISSEVPQNLSASRPQDRQFILSSKKLLLSDSGFYLCACPGQGSGYTFGSGTRLTVV.

The V gene is TRBV5-1, the J gene TRBJ1-6; D might be TRBD1 (5 bases). The CDR3 covers 15 residues. Trimming took 5 bases from V and 4 from J, leaving 13 bases between them. In germline, CDR1 is SGHRS, CDR2 YFSETQ. In nucleotides, the CDR3 is TGCGCCAGCAGGCCGGCGGAGGGGTATAATTCACCCCTCCACTTT. Its translation is CASRPAEGYNSPLHF.

This chain uses TRBV9 with TRBJ2-7, with 7 bases aligning to TRBD2. V dropped 0 bases and J dropped 4; count of bases not matched to a gene: 4. CDR3 length equals 14 residues. The V gene's germline CDR1 is SGDLS and CDR2 YYNGEE. CDR3 in DNA: TGTGCCAGCAGCGTAGGTCGGGGGGAGTACGAGCAGTACTTC. Its protein product is CASSVGRGEYEQYF. Together with reference TRBV9 and TRBJ2-7, the CDR3 gives the full variable domain: DSGVTQTPKHLITATGQRVTLRCSPRSGDLSVYWYQQSLDQGLQFLIQYYNGEERAKGNILERFSAQQFPDLHSELNLSSLELGDSALYFCASSVGRGEYEQYFGPGTRLTVT.

The chain has TRBV6-5 and TRBJ1-3; tentative D call: TRBD1 (6 bases). The CDR3 is 14 residues long. The germline gives CDR1 MNHEY, CDR2 SVGAGI. V dropped 4 bases and J dropped 4 bases, with 11 bases sitting between them. CDR3 bases: TGTGCCAGCAGTTTAACAGGGATAGGAAACACCATATATTTT. Encoded protein: CASSLTGIGNTIYF.

This clone has just a few counts. The gene calls are TRBV5-5 and TRBJ2-3; 15 nucleotides agree with TRBD2. This CDR3 is built from 18 residues. Germline-derived CDR1 and CDR2 are SGHKS and YYEKEE (reference sequence). V shed 4 bases, J shed 0 bases, and the junction held 6 bases outside the gene matches. The CDR3 protein is CASSRGTSGGPSTDTQYF. DNA for the CDR3: TGTGCCAGCAGCCGTGGGACTAGCGGGGGGCCTAGCACAGATACGCAGTATTTT.

A single count supports this clone. The chain uses TRBV19 and TRBJ2-7; the D gene is possibly TRBD1 (6 bases). The CDR3 runs 15 residues. The V and J ends lost 8 bases and 0 bases respectively, with 17 bases between them. From germline, CDR1 is LNHDA and CDR2 SQIVND (reference sequence). CDR3 protein: CASADRDTRSYEQYF. As DNA, the CDR3 is TGTGCCAGTGCGGATCGGGACACCCGCTCCTACGAGCAGTACTTC.

The CDR3: CASSADSTALSYEQYF. CDR3 sequence (DNA): TGTGCCAGCAGTGCTGACTCGACAGCCCTTTCCTACGAGCAGTACTTC. J is TRBJ2-7 and V is TRBV2; weak D call: TRBD1 (5 bases). Between the trimmed V and J ends, which lost 4 bases and 1 base, there was a span of 17 bases. The CDR3 consists of 16 residues. The germline gives CDR1 SNHLY, CDR2 FYNNEI.

This clone was observed a few times. The rearrangement joins TRBV5-6 to TRBJ1-1; 9 bases match TRBD1. Germline trimming cut 2 bases from V and 0 bases from J; bases unmatched to any gene: 8. The germline gives CDR1 SGHDT, CDR2 YYEEEE. The CDR3 is 17 residues long. The CDR3 reads CASSLRQGVPMNTEAFF. For the CDR3, the DNA is TGTGCCAGCAGCTTAAGACAGGGGGTTCCCATGAACACTGAAGCTTTCTTT.

The rearrangement links TRBV27 to TRBJ2-1, with 10 positions matching TRBD1. Unmatched junction bases numbered 4, after V lost 1 base and J lost 13 bases. This CDR3 region has 13 residues. Germline V gene sequence: CDR1 MNHEY, CDR2 SMNVEV (reference sequence). The CDR3 here is CASSLYGDRGQFF. The CDR3 nucleotides read TGTGCCAGCAGTTTATATGGGGACAGGGGACAGTTCTTC.

The chain links TRBV28 to TRBJ1-4; no definite D call. Per the germline V gene, CDR1 is MDHEN and CDR2 is SYDVKM. This CDR3 has 16 residues. The germline V and J ends were trimmed by 4 bases and 2 bases, with 14 bases remaining between them. The CDR3 loop reads CASSSPGSGTNEKLFF. CDR3 nucleotides: TGTGCCAGCAGTTCCCCAGGTAGTGGGACTAATGAAAAACTGTTTTTT.

The gene calls are TRBV5-4 and TRBJ2-5; 8 nucleotides align to TRBD2. Germline V gives CDR1 SGHNT, CDR2 YYREEE (reference sequence). The V gene end was trimmed by 4 bases and the J gene end by 5 bases; junction bases not matched to a gene: 7. CDR3 length: 14 residues. The CDR3 loop reads CASSLGTRGETQYF. DNA for the CDR3: TGTGCCAGCAGCCTCGGGACTAGGGGGGAGACCCAGTACTTC.

The chain has TRBV5-6 and TRBJ1-1, with D perhaps matching TRBD1 (6 bases). This CDR3 spans 14 amino acids. V lost 1 base and J 6 bases, leaving 13 bases between the germline ends. Germline loops: CDR1 SGHDT, CDR2 YYEEEE. The CDR3 protein is CASSLLGARAEAFF. In DNA, the CDR3 is TGTGCCAGCAGCTTGCTGGGGGCGAGGGCTGAAGCTTTCTTT.

This clone was counted at least ten times. This chain joins TRBV6-1 and TRBJ1-5, with D uncertain. The CDR3 runs 16 residues. The germline V gene has CDR1 MNHNS and CDR2 SASEGT. V lost 4 bases and J lost 3, with 16 bases in between. CDR3 residues: CASSALWRATNQPQHF. CDR3 coding DNA: TGTGCCAGCAGTGCTCTCTGGCGGGCCACCAATCAGCCCCAGCATTTT.

This chain uses TRBV30 with TRBJ1-1; perhaps TRBD1 as D (5 bases). Germline V gene data show CDR1 as GTSNPN and CDR2 as SVGIG (reference sequence). Trimming took 3 bases from V and 7 from J, leaving 12 bases between them. CDR3 size: 12 residues. The CDR3 DNA follows: TGTGCCTGGAGACCCCGGGGGGTTGAAGCTTTCTTT. The encoded protein is CAWRPRGVEAFF.

The chain is built from TRBV29-1 and TRBJ2-2; 9 positions match TRBD1. The CDR3 is 14 residues long. Germline V gene sequence: CDR1 SQVTM, CDR2 ANQGSEA. The trim removed 5 bases at V and 7 bases at J, leaving 8 bases unmatched. The CDR3 DNA reads as TGCAGCGTTTCACCGGGACAGGGTAACGGGGAGCTGTTTTTT. Translation: CSVSPGQGNGELFF.

The chain carries TRBV5-1 and TRBJ2-3, with D perhaps TRBD2 (7 bases). The CDR3 length is 15 residues. Germline V CDR1 and CDR2: SGHRS, YFSETQ. V lost 4 bases, J lost 4 bases, and 16 bases lay in between. CDR3 DNA sequence: TGCGCCAGCAGCCGCTGGGAGGGGGATGCAGATACGCAGTATTTT. Its protein product is CASSRWEGDADTQYF.

This clone was seen more than once but under ten times. The V call is TRBV10-3, the J call TRBJ1-1; D is possibly TRBD1 (6 bases). Germline loops: CDR1 ENHRY, CDR2 SYGVKD. V dropped 3 bases and J dropped 5 bases, with 19 bases sitting between them. The CDR3 has 16 residues. DNA of the CDR3: TGTGCCATCAGTGAAGAGGGGGGGCGCTCATTGACTGAAGCTTTCTTT. It encodes CAISEEGGRSLTEAFF.